Below are 22 T cell receptor beta chains sequenced from a single sample in a study of CD8 T cells in Susac syndrome. RNA was extracted with the RNeasy kit, and a quantity of about 0.45 to 1 ug was reverse transcribed using random hexamers. TCRdb fed the immunoSEQ multiplex PCR reads into MiXCR, producing one record per CDR3 protein. Here the sample spans some 240,000 distinct CDR3 sequences, less than 96% being singletons. The sample taken for sequencing was CD4+ T cells from PBMCs. These receptors were taken from a human donor with Susac syndrome.

The rearrangement joins TRBV2 to TRBJ2-4, with TRBD1 matching 9 bases. The CDR3 loop spans 11 amino acids. Germline CDR1 and CDR2: SNHLY and FYNNEI. The junction had 7 bases not matched to a gene; V was cut back by 6 bases and J by 16 bases. CDR3 sequence reads: CASSVDRGCYF. The CDR3 nucleotides are TGTGCCAGCAGCGTGGACAGGGGATGTTACTTC.

In this sample, this clonotype turned up once. This sequence joins TRBV28 and TRBJ1-2; the match to TRBD1 covers 7 bases. This CDR3 spans 14 amino acids. In germline, CDR1 is MDHEN, CDR2 SYDVKM. The V gene end was trimmed by 10 bases and the J gene end by 0 bases; junction bases not matched to a gene: 8. This CDR3 is CAILTGEANYGYTF. The CDR3 region has the DNA TGTGCCATTCTCACAGGGGAAGCTAACTATGGCTACACCTTC.

The rearrangement links TRBV6-5 to TRBJ2-7, with D perhaps matching TRBD1 (6 bases). The germline gives CDR1 MNHEY, CDR2 SVGAGI. The CDR3 totals 15 residues. V was shortened by 6 bases and J by 2 bases, with 17 bases between the two germline ends. CDR3 loop: CASRPEQGYTYEQYF. CDR3 DNA sequence: TGTGCCAGCAGGCCTGAACAGGGATATACCTACGAGCAGTACTTC.

V is TRBV20-1 and J is TRBJ2-2, with D possibly matching TRBD2 (6 bases). The CDR3 is made up of 16 amino acids. V lost 1 base and J 0 bases, leaving 12 bases between the germline ends. Germline CDR1 DFQATT, CDR2 SNEGSKA (reference sequence). The CDR3 loop reads CSARGLGGTNTGELFF. DNA of the CDR3: TGCAGTGCTAGAGGGTTGGGCGGGACGAACACCGGGGAGCTGTTTTTT.

This chain joins TRBV27 and TRBJ1-1; perhaps TRBD1 as D (5 bases). Germline values: CDR1 MNHEY, CDR2 SMNVEV (reference sequence). CDR3 length: 12 amino acids. Deletions cut 2 bases from V and 11 bases from J, with 12 bases between. CDR3 sequence: CASSLIGGGAFF. The CDR3, as DNA: TGTGCCAGCAGTTTAATTGGCGGGGGGGCTTTCTTT.

This chain links TRBV20-1 with TRBJ2-7; TRBD2 aligns across 9 bases. This CDR3 comprises 14 residues. Germline V lookup: CDR1 DFQATT, CDR2 SNEGSKA (reference sequence). The junction had 4 bases not matched to a gene; V was cut back by 0 bases and J by 4 bases. The CDR3 loop reads CSARDRTSEYEQYF. The CDR3 DNA reads TGCAGTGCTAGAGATCGGACTAGCGAGTACGAGCAGTACTTC.

The V and J genes are TRBV5-1 and TRBJ1-1; D remains ambiguous. The CDR3 is 13 residues long. CDR1 SGHRS and CDR2 YFSETQ come from the germline V gene. The V end was cut by 0 bases, the J end by 0 bases, with 3 bases between. CDR3: CASSLALNTEAFF. The CDR3 bases are TGCGCCAGCAGCTTGGCCTTGAACACTGAAGCTTTCTTT.

This clonotype showed up just a few times. V and J are TRBV29-1 and TRBJ2-7; weak D call: TRBD1 (5 bases). The CDR3 covers 11 residues. With 4 bases removed from V and 4 bases from J, the gap between germline ends came to 8 bases. CDR1 is SQVTM and CDR2 is ANQGSEA in the germline V gene. This CDR3 is CSVGQLYEQYF. CDR3 bases: TGCAGCGTTGGACAGCTATACGAGCAGTACTTC.

The chain employs TRBV19 and TRBJ1-2; D possibly corresponds to TRBD1 (5 bases). The CDR3 contains 15 residues. V was shortened by 6 bases and J by 5 bases, with 19 bases between the two germline ends. The germline V gene has CDR1 LNHDA and CDR2 SQIVND (reference sequence). CDR3 nucleotides: TGTGCCAGTAGCTCAGGGTTTACTAACAGTTATGGCTACACCTTC. It encodes CASSSGFTNSYGYTF.

The rearrangement uses TRBV19 and TRBJ2-3, with TRBD1 matching over 8 bases. This CDR3 has 14 residues. The germline gives CDR1 LNHDA, CDR2 SQIVND (reference sequence). Trimming took 7 bases from V and 2 from J; bases not matched to a gene: 5. CDR3 region: CASMGTGYTDTQYF. CDR3 in DNA: TGTGCCAGTATGGGGACAGGTTACACAGATACGCAGTATTTT.

The genes are TRBV4-2 and TRBJ2-5; D ambiguous. The V gene's germline CDR1 is LGHNA and CDR2 YNFKEQ. V lost 0 bases to trimming and J lost 5 bases, with 7 bases between them. The CDR3 is 13 residues long. The CDR3 loop is CASSQEGGETQYF. CDR3 nucleotide sequence: TGTGCCAGCAGCCAAGAAGGTGGCGAGACCCAGTACTTC.

The chain combines TRBV2 with TRBJ1-5; perhaps TRBD1 as D (5 bases). CDR3 size: 14 residues. V lost 6 bases, J lost 1 base, and 10 bases lay in between. Germline CDR1 reads SNHLY; CDR2 reads FYNNEI. DNA of the CDR3: TGTGCCAGCAGAGCCGACAGAAGCAATCAGCCCCAGCATTTT. The encoded protein is CASRADRSNQPQHF. Full variable domain (remainder filled in from reference TRBV2 and TRBJ1-5): EPEVTQTPSHQVTQMGQEVILRCVPISNHLYFYWYRQILGQKVEFLVSFYNNEISEKSEIFDDQFSVERPDGSNFTLKIRSTKLEDSAMYFCASRADRSNQPQHFGDGTRLSIL.

The CDR3 coding sequence is TGCGCCAGCAGCCACGGACGGTCAGCCAAAAACATTCAGTACTTC. This translates into CASSHGRSAKNIQYF. This chain uses TRBV4-1 with TRBJ2-4, with D hard to call. The V and J ends lost 3 bases and 0 bases respectively, with 9 bases between them. CDR3 length: 15 amino acids. Germline CDR1 is MGHRA and CDR2 is YSYEKL.

V and J are TRBV20-1 and TRBJ1-4; unclear D gene. V lost 0 bases and J 0 bases, leaving 8 bases between the germline ends. Germline CDR1 is DFQATT and CDR2 is SNEGSKA (reference sequence). The CDR3 extends over 15 amino acids. The CDR3 region has the DNA TGCAGTGCTAGAGATGTGGCGACAACTAATGAAAAACTGTTTTTT. This gives the protein CSARDVATTNEKLFF.

This chain connects TRBV12-3 or TRBV12-4 to TRBJ2-5, with unresolved D. Between the trimmed V and J ends, which lost 3 bases and 5 bases, there was a span of 19 bases. This CDR3 is 16 amino acids long. The CDR3 loop reads CASSFDQLGQRETQYF. CDR3 DNA sequence: TGTGCCAGCAGTTTTGACCAACTCGGCCAAAGGGAGACCCAGTACTTC.

The J gene is TRBJ1-2, the V gene TRBV14, with D unresolved. The CDR3 runs to 12 residues. Germline loops: CDR1 SGHDN, CDR2 FVKESK. V shed 4 bases and J shed 7 bases, with 10 bases lying between them. In nucleotides, the CDR3 is TGTGCCAGCAGCCTTACTTTCAGTGGCTACACCTTC. It specifies CASSLTFSGYTF.

This clonotype was counted a single time. This chain connects TRBV14 to TRBJ2-5, with D possibly being TRBD1 (6 bases). Germline CDR1 and CDR2: SGHDN and FVKESK. There are 13 residues in the CDR3. V shed 2 bases and J shed 5 bases, with 9 bases lying between them. CDR3 in amino acids: CASSQQGPETQYF. CDR3 coding DNA: TGTGCCAGCAGCCAACAGGGGCCGGAGACCCAGTACTTC.

V gene TRBV5-1 combines with J gene TRBJ2-4, with 8 bases that match TRBD2. CDR1 is SGHRS, CDR2 YFSETQ, per germline. Trimming cost V 4 bases and J 4 bases; bases outside gene matches: 4. This CDR3 contains 14 residues. The CDR3 protein is CASSPSSGKNIQYF. In DNA form, the CDR3 reads TGCGCCAGCAGCCCTTCTAGCGGGAAAAACATTCAGTACTTC.

This chain joins TRBV3-1 and TRBJ2-7; 15 bases map to TRBD2. CDR1 is LGHDT and CDR2 is YNNKEL in the germline V gene (reference sequence). The CDR3 has 19 residues. With V trimmed by 4 bases and J by 0 bases, 10 bases remained unmatched. The CDR3 here is CASSLNWGLAGGLSYEQYF. CDR3 DNA: TGTGCCAGCAGCCTAAATTGGGGACTAGCGGGAGGCCTCTCCTACGAGCAGTACTTC.

The chain couples TRBV18 to TRBJ2-6, with D unclear. Germline-derived CDR1 and CDR2 are KGHSH and LQKENI. Deletions cut 3 bases from V and 0 bases from J, with 9 bases between. The CDR3 loop spans 16 amino acids. This CDR3 is CASSPLWDSGANVLTF. In DNA form, the CDR3 reads TGTGCCAGCTCACCCCTATGGGACTCTGGGGCCAACGTCCTGACTTTC. Combining the CDR3 with reference TRBV18 and TRBJ2-6 gives the whole variable domain NAGVMQNPRHLVRRRGQEARLRCSPMKGHSHVYWYRQLPEEGLKFMVYLQKENIIDESGMPKERFSAEFPKEGPSILRIQQVVRGDSAAYFCASSPLWDSGANVLTFGAGSRLTVL.

This chain links TRBV29-1 with TRBJ2-5; no clear D. The ends were cut back, 5 bases at V and 1 base at J, with 5 bases in the middle. The CDR3 is 11 residues long. Germline loops: CDR1 SQVTM, CDR2 ANQGSEA. CDR3 in amino acids: CSVRPQETQYF. For the CDR3, the DNA is TGCAGCGTTCGTCCCCAAGAGACCCAGTACTTC.

This chain uses TRBV29-1 with TRBJ2-7, with no clear D. CDR1 and CDR2 from the germline V gene are SQVTM and ANQGSEA. The CDR3 is made up of 12 amino acids. Trimming pared 5 bases from V and 0 bases from J, leaving 8 bases between. In DNA, the CDR3 is TGCAGCGTTCTTAGGAGCTCCTACGAGCAGTACTTC. It encodes CSVLRSSYEQYF.